A single sample gave rise to the 4 T cell receptor beta chains below, sequenced in a study of blood T cells in healthy people across ages (dated by TCRdb to the mid-2010s). Libraries were prepared through 5' RACE. A second roughly 7 to 11 cycle PCR used a sample-barcoded 5' primer and a J-beta primer mix. The raw public reads went through TCRdb reprocessing: fastp at Q25, MiXCR clone calling, in-frame beta chains kept. Every distinct CDR3 protein forms one entry, paired with its most common genes and DNA. For this sample the table gives 1.8 million or so distinct CDR3 sequences, of which about 39% were detected only once. 23% of the sample goes to the ten largest clones. The sequenced sample was blood. The receptors derive from a human donor in good health.

V gene TRBV20-1 combines with J gene TRBJ1-4; no clear D. CDR1 and CDR2 (germline): DFQATT, SNEGSKA (reference sequence). V lost 3 bases, J lost 0 bases, and 8 bases lay in between. The CDR3 covers 14 residues. This CDR3 is CSASTDATNEKLFF. The CDR3 DNA sequence: TGCAGTGCTAGTACAGACGCAACTAATGAAAAACTGTTTTTT.

This clonotype was seen repeatedly, ten times or more. V is TRBV9 and J is TRBJ2-3; D not resolved. The germline V gene has CDR1 SGDLS and CDR2 YYNGEE. V gave up 5 bases and J gave up 6 bases, with 10 bases separating them. CDR3 length: 12 residues. Here the CDR3 DNA reads TGTGCCAGCAGTCCCAGTTCGGATACGCAGTATTTT. Translating it yields CASSPSSDTQYF.

The rearrangement joins TRBV28 to TRBJ2-6, with D maybe TRBD2 (7 bases). The V end lost 7 bases, the J end lost 0 bases, and 13 bases lay between the germline ends. Germline loops: CDR1 MDHEN, CDR2 SYDVKM. The CDR3 runs 16 residues. The CDR3 sequence: CASTDGGASGANVLTF. The CDR3 nucleotides are TGTGCCAGCACCGATGGGGGGGCCTCTGGGGCCAACGTCCTGACTTTC.

The CDR3 is CASSLTTGAGANYGYTF. The CDR3 DNA reads TGTGCCAGCTCACTTACTACAGGGGCCGGAGCTAACTATGGCTACACCTTC. This chain uses TRBV18 with TRBJ1-2, with 7 bases identical to TRBD1. Unmatched junction bases numbered 11, after V lost 4 bases and J lost 0 bases. CDR3 length: 17 amino acids. From germline, CDR1 is KGHSH and CDR2 LQKENI.